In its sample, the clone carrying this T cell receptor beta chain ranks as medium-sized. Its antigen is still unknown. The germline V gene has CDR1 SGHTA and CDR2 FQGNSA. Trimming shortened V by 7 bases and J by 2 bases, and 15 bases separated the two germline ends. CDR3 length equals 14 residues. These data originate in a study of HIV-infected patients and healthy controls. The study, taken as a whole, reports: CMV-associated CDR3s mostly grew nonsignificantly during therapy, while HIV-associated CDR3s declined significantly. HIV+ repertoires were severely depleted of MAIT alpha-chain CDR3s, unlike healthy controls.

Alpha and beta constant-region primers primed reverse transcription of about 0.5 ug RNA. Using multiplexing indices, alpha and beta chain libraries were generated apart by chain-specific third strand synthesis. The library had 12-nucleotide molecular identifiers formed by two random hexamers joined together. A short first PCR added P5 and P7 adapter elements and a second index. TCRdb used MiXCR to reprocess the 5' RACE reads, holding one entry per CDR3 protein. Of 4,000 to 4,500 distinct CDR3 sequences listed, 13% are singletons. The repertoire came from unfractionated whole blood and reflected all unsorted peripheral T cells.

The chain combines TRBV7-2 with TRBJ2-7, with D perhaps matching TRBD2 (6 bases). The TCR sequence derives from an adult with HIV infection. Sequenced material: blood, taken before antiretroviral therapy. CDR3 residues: CASTTSGGTYEQYF. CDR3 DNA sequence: TGTGCCAGCACGACTTCTGGAGGGACCTACGAGCAGTACTTC.